A single T cell receptor (beta chain) is shown here with its context. Presence of unique molecular identifiers characterized the TCR beta cDNA libraries. Each CDR3 protein is one row after TCRdb ran MiXCR on the PCR reads. Altogether around 710,000 distinct CDR3 sequences are present, about half being singletons, with the ten largest covering 4% to 5%. These data belong to a study of post-analysis software for immune sequencing data. Sequenced sample: blood. The receptor comes from a girl between 10 and 17 years old with multiple sclerosis.

CDR3 in amino acids: CASSLRAGGPAEQFF. For the CDR3, the DNA is TGTGCCAGCAGCTTAAGGGCGGGAGGGCCAGCTGAGCAGTTCTTC. The chain links TRBV7-3 to TRBJ2-1; TRBD2 matches at 9 bases. V shed 1 base, J shed 9 bases, and the junction held 7 bases outside the gene matches. The germline CDR1 and CDR2 sequences are SGHTA and FQGTGA. The CDR3 has 15 amino acids. Combining the CDR3 with reference TRBV7-3 and TRBJ2-1 gives the whole variable domain GAGVSQTPSNKVTEKGKYVELRCDPISGHTALYWYRQSLGQGPEFLIYFQGTGAADDSGLPNDRFFAVRPEGSVSTLKIQRTERGDSAVYLCASSLRAGGPAEQFFGPGTRLTVL.